The 13 T cell receptor beta chains given below trace back to one sample, sequenced in a study of CD8+ T cells in alopecia areata. This sample's treatment: oral pan-JAK inhibitor, 5-10 mg twice daily. The authors extracted RNA and reverse transcribed it into cDNA as the sequencing template. Sequenced by immunoSEQ multiplex PCR; TCRdb stores in-frame clones only, minus some. The sample lists roughly 200,000 clones, 40% to 65% occurring once. Sample: CD8+ T cells sorted from blood, taken at week 24, from a patient treated with tofacitinib. The receptors originated from a human donor with alopecia areata.

On this clone: Germline is not matched at one junction end, which may reflect a read error. The same CDR3 also results from other DNA sequences found in this sample. The rearrangement links TRBV9 to TRBJ1-1; D not resolved. This CDR3 comprises 12 residues. Germline values: CDR1 SGDLS, CDR2 YYNGEE. The CDR3 nucleotides are TGTGCCAGCAGCGTTGGGAACTCTGAAGCTTTCTTT. Protein: CASSVGNSEAFF.

V usage is TRBV7-8 and J usage is TRBJ2-1, with a tentative D call TRBD2 (7 bases). The CDR3 has 14 amino acids. Per germline, CDR1 SGHVS and CDR2 FQNEAQ. The germline V and J ends were trimmed by 10 bases and 2 bases, with 15 bases remaining between them. In DNA form, the CDR3 reads TGTGCCACCTACGAGGGGGGGGCCTACAATGAGCAGTTCTTC. Encoded protein: CATYEGGAYNEQFF.

This chain uses TRBV5-1 with TRBJ2-5; D ambiguous. Germline lookup yields CDR1 SGHRS and CDR2 YFSETQ. There are 12 residues in the CDR3. V was pared by 4 bases and J by 1 base, with 5 bases between. The DNA of the CDR3 is TGCGCCAGCAGCGGCCCCCAAGAGACCCAGTACTTC. Its protein is CASSGPQETQYF.

In this sample, this clone turned up a few times. The rearrangement links TRBV19 to TRBJ1-5; D is ambiguous. The CDR3 sequence is 12 residues long. V dropped 6 bases and J dropped 6 bases, with 9 bases sitting between them. Germline CDR1 is LNHDA and CDR2 is SQIVND (reference sequence). The CDR3 spells CASRTGIQPQHF. Written as DNA, the CDR3 is TGTGCCAGTAGGACGGGTATTCAGCCCCAGCATTTT.

The rearrangement joins TRBV5-5 to TRBJ2-7, with D possibly being TRBD2 (6 bases). This CDR3 comprises 15 residues. Germline CDR1 and CDR2: SGHKS and YYEKEE (reference sequence). V dropped 3 bases and J dropped 3 bases, with 16 bases sitting between them. The CDR3 sequence is CASSYAGTANYEQYF. The CDR3 region has the DNA TGTGCCAGCAGCTACGCCGGGACTGCCAACTACGAGCAGTACTTC.

The chain has TRBV7-6 and TRBJ2-3; D is undetermined. CDR1 and CDR2 from the germline V gene are SGHVS and FNYEAQ. This CDR3 comprises 12 residues. V lost 1 base, J lost 4 bases, and 3 bases lay in between. The chain's CDR3 is CASSLGADTQYF. DNA for the CDR3: TGTGCCAGCAGCTTAGGGGCAGATACGCAGTATTTT. Using reference TRBV7-6 and TRBJ2-3 for the parts outside the CDR3, the full variable domain is GAGVSQSPRYKVTKRGQDVALRCDPISGHVSLYWYRQALGQGPEFLTYFNYEAQQDKSGLPNDRFSAERPEGSISTLTIQRTEQRDSAMYRCASSLGADTQYFGPGTRLTVL.

This clone was picked up a small number of times. The chain combines TRBV30 with TRBJ2-5; D tentatively reads TRBD1 or TRBD2 (5 bases each). The germline CDR1 and CDR2 sequences are GTSNPN and SVGIG (reference sequence). The CDR3 loop spans 15 amino acids. With 5 bases removed from V and 2 bases from J, the gap between germline ends came to 18 bases. CDR3 sequence (DNA): TGTGCCTGGTCCCTCGGTGGGGGAGAGCAAGAGACCCAGTACTTC. Translation gives CAWSLGGGEQETQYF.

There are a few counts of this clone. J is TRBJ1-2 and V is TRBV29-1; 7 nucleotides match TRBD1. Unmatched junction bases numbered 14, after V lost 0 bases and J lost 4 bases. CDR3 length: 17 amino acids. Germline CDR1 and CDR2: SQVTM and ANQGSEA. The CDR3 loop reads CSVEDRQAGGSPYGYTF. CDR3 bases: TGCAGCGTTGAAGATCGTCAGGCAGGGGGTAGTCCCTATGGCTACACCTTC. The full variable domain, rest sourced from reference TRBV29-1 and TRBJ1-2, is SAVISQKPSRDICQRGTSLTIQCQVDSQVTMMFWYRQQPGQSLTLIATANQGSEATYESGFVIDKFPISRPNLTFSTLTVSNMSPEDSSIYLCSVEDRQAGGSPYGYTFGSGTRLTVV.

The rearrangement links TRBV30 to TRBJ1-1, with D possibly being TRBD1 (5 bases). With 1 base removed from V and 1 base from J, the gap between germline ends came to 10 bases. Per germline, CDR1 GTSNPN and CDR2 SVGIG (reference sequence). CDR3 size: 14 residues. CDR3: CAWSAGTANTEAFF. The DNA of the CDR3 is TGTGCCTGGAGTGCCGGGACGGCGAACACTGAAGCTTTCTTT.

The rearrangement joins TRBV10-3 to TRBJ1-5, with 8 nucleotides matching TRBD1. Trimming took 6 bases from V and 3 from J; bases not matched to a gene: 1. The CDR3 extends over 13 amino acids. The germline CDR1 and CDR2 sequences are ENHRY and SYGVKD. The CDR3 protein is CAIRDRDNQPQHF. Here the CDR3 DNA reads TGTGCCATCAGGGACAGGGACAATCAGCCCCAGCATTTT.

The genes are TRBV27 and TRBJ2-5; 10 bases are shared with TRBD1. Germline V gene sequence: CDR1 MNHEY, CDR2 SMNVEV (reference sequence). Germline trimming cut 3 bases from V and 4 bases from J; bases unmatched to any gene: 2. The CDR3 runs to 14 residues. The CDR3 loop is CASSLRDRGETQYF. The CDR3 coding sequence is TGTGCCAGCAGTTTGAGGGACAGGGGAGAGACCCAGTACTTC.

V gene TRBV7-2 combines with J gene TRBJ2-5; D call uncertain. The CDR3 has 14 amino acids. The germline gives CDR1 SGHTA, CDR2 FQGNSA. The V end was cut by 4 bases, the J end by 5 bases, with 14 bases between. The CDR3 reads CASSSLSRRETQYF. CDR3 in DNA: TGTGCCAGCAGCTCTCTCTCCCGCCGGGAGACCCAGTACTTC.

This clone has only a few counts. The CDR3 here is CASSLYGDSNEQFF. The DNA for the CDR3 is TGTGCCAGCAGTTTATACGGGGACTCCAATGAGCAGTTCTTC. V is TRBV27 and J is TRBJ2-1; D is possibly TRBD2 (6 bases). The CDR3 consists of 14 residues. CDR1 and CDR2 (germline): MNHEY, SMNVEV (reference sequence). V shed 1 base and J shed 6 bases, with 10 bases lying between them.